This T cell receptor (beta chain) was recovered during a study of control samples from healthy donors and cancer patients. To note about this clone: A read error may account for a junction end that differs from germline.

Germline V gives CDR1 SGHDT, CDR2 YYEEEE. The CDR3 is 15 residues long. TCRdb's copy holds only in-frame clones and misses some; the assay was immunoSEQ multiplex PCR. The sample shows roughly 59,000 clones, more than 90% of them seen only once. Sequencing was carried out using PBMCs. The V and J genes are TRBV5-6 and TRBJ1-3, with 8 bases matching TRBD1. The receptor was isolated from a man in his forties or fifties with colorectal cancer. CDR3 coding DNA: TGTGCCAGCAGTTTGGACAGGGTGGGCGGAAACACCATATATTTT. Its translation is CASSLDRVGGNTIYF.